These 3 T cell receptor beta chains were sequenced from one sample in a study of shared clonotypes between healthy human individuals. Generated by immunoSEQ multiplex PCR, the TCRdb table keeps only in-frame clones and is missing some. The sample gives about 2 million clones, roughly 94% of which show up once; 0.13% is in the top ten. Sample: naive CD4+ T cells sorted from blood. Subset given: CD45RA+ positively selected. Receptor source: a man in his late teens or twenties in good health.

The gene calls are TRBV19 and TRBJ2-7; D unresolved. V dropped 0 bases and J dropped 0 bases, with 12 bases sitting between them. Germline CDR1 LNHDA, CDR2 SQIVND (reference sequence). The CDR3 is 16 residues long. The CDR3 DNA is TGTGCCAGTAGTATAGATCCTAGGATTATCTCCTACGAGCAGTACTTC. The encoded protein is CASSIDPRIISYEQYF.

The chain uses TRBV5-5 and TRBJ2-1; D might be TRBD2 (7 bases). V was clipped by 3 bases and J by 0 bases, with 10 bases between them. Per germline, CDR1 SGHKS and CDR2 YYEKEE (reference sequence). The CDR3 has 15 amino acids. This CDR3 is CASSYREGSYNEQFF. The CDR3 DNA reads as TGTGCCAGCAGCTACAGGGAGGGCTCCTACAATGAGCAGTTCTTC.

CDR3 nucleotides: TGTGCCAGCAGGGTACTAGCGGGAGTGGCCGGGGAGCTGTTTTTT. Translating it yields CASRVLAGVAGELFF. The V gene is TRBV6-5, the J gene TRBJ2-2, with TRBD2 matching 11 bases. The CDR3 contains 15 residues. After removal of 6 bases from V and 6 bases from J, the junction contained 6 bases not matched to a gene. Germline CDR1 reads MNHEY; CDR2 reads SVGAGI.